The present T cell receptor beta chain was sequenced within a study of blood T cell repertoires in COVID-19. Background on the study: Researchers got acute and convalescent COVID-19 samples from the United States, Italy and Spain. PBMCs, B-cell-depleted T cells, or T cells provided the cDNA or gDNA that made up the material.

Enrollees, about 18 to 90 years old, lived in 20 to 25 US areas. Cohort 3 donors counted as recovered after two negative PCRs, clearance, or resolved symptoms. Assay: immunoSEQ multiplex PCR; the TCRdb copy retains only in-frame clones and omits some. The data show about 310,000 clones, roughly 86% seen once. V lost 0 bases and J lost 6; bases outside the gene matches: 7. The CDR3 extends over 16 amino acids. Germline V gene data show CDR1 as LGHNA and CDR2 as YSLEER. The sequence was obtained from a woman between 18 and 30 years old who had recovered from COVID-19. V and J are TRBV4-3 and TRBJ1-4, with 7 bases lining up with TRBD1. The sequenced material came from PBMCs or T cells enriched from blood (not recorded which). The CDR3 here is CASSQDVTGQDEKLFF. The CDR3 bases are TGCGCCAGCAGCCAAGATGTGACAGGGCAGGATGAAAAACTGTTTTTT.